Sequencing of this TCR beta chain was carried out in a study of blood T cell repertoires in COVID-19. Study in general: Whether acute or convalescent, the COVID-19 samples came from the United States, Italy and Spain.

The CDR3 extends over 15 amino acids. CDR1 SGHNT and CDR2 YENEEA come from the germline V gene. The V and J ends lost 5 bases and 4 bases, in that order; junction bases with no gene match: 8. Under the authors' procedure: Nucleated cell number was recorded as an estimate derived from reference gene primer amplification. Profiled with immunoSEQ multiplex PCR; TCRdb holds only in-frame clones, not every one. The V and J calls and clone size come from that table; D and trimming were worked out from the DNA. Here the sample spans hundreds of thousands of clones, around 85% being singletons. The chain links TRBV11-3 to TRBJ2-1; the match to TRBD2 covers 7 bases. What was sequenced was peripheral blood. The TCR comes from a woman between 18 and 29 years old with acute or convalescent COVID-19. Here the CDR3 DNA reads TGTGCCAGCAGCCCAGCGGGGACCTTATACAATGAGCAGTTCTTC. As protein: CASSPAGTLYNEQFF.